Listed below are T cell receptor beta chains from one sample, sequenced in a study of T cell clonotyping in hematopoietic cell transplantation. Data came from immunoSEQ multiplex PCR; TCRdb stores just in-frame clones and leaves some out. The table has under 5,500 clones, 90% seen once; the top ten hold around 5%. Sample: peripheral blood mononuclear cells. The receptors here all came from a man aged 40-50 years in good health. Some clones in this sample may be carry-over from other donors' samples. The CDR3 runs from the conserved cysteine through the conserved F or W. The D gene is left open where the match is weak. Part of the rows lack a size; the others show once, few, many or a class for expanded clones.

TRBV6-1	.	TRBJ2-3	TRBD1	TGTGCCAGCAGTGCCCAACAGGGGTTGCGCACAGATACGCAGTATTTT	CASSAQQGLRTDTQYF
TRBV11-1	once	TRBJ2-3	.	TGTGCCAGCAGCTTGAGCCACACAGATACGCAGTATTTT	CASSLSHTDTQYF
TRBV29-1	once	TRBJ1-2	.	TGCGGCGCGGAGCACCACTATGGCTACACCTTC	CGAEHHYGYTF
TRBV4-2	.	TRBJ1-3	.	TGTGCCAGCAGCCAAGATTTAAGGGGAAGAGGAAACACCATATATTTT	CASSQDLRGRGNTIYF
TRBV18	few	TRBJ2-7	.	TGTGCCAGCTCACCCGAGTCATACGAGCAGTACTTC	CASSPESYEQYF
TRBV7-2	.	TRBJ2-5	.	TGTGCCAGCAGCCTCTACGGACCGGGACACTATCAAGAGACCCAGTACTTC	CASSLYGPGHYQETQYF
TRBV19	.	TRBJ1-1	.	TGTGCCAGTAGTTCGCGTAGGAACACTGAAGCTTTCTTT	CASSSRRNTEAFF
TRBV7-2	.	TRBJ2-7	TRBD2	TGTGCCAGCAGCTTAGTAGCAACCGGGAGGGCCTCCGAGCAGTACTTC	CASSLVATGRASEQYF
TRBV29-1	.	TRBJ1-6	.	TGCAGCGTTACCACAGGGTTTAATTCACCCCTCCACTTT	CSVTTGFNSPLHF
TRBV2	.	TRBJ2-5	.	TGTGCCAGCAGCTCACTCCGGGGGGAGACCCAGTACTTC	CASSSLRGETQYF
TRBV11-3	.	TRBJ2-5	.	TGTGCCAGCAGCTTAGCGTTAGCCGCCGAGACCCAGTACTTC	CASSLALAAETQYF
TRBV7-8	.	TRBJ1-2	.	TGTGCCAGCAGCTATGACGGCACCAGGCGTGGCTACACCTTC	CASSYDGTRRGYTF
TRBV5-5	.	TRBJ2-7	.	TGTGCCAGCAGCTTGGGTGGGGGCCGACAGCCCTACGAGCAGTACTTC	CASSLGGGRQPYEQYF
TRBV4-2	.	TRBJ1-5	TRBD1	TGTGCCAGCAGCCAAGGAGGGGGCGGTGAGAAGCCCCAGCATTTT	CASSQGGGGEKPQHF